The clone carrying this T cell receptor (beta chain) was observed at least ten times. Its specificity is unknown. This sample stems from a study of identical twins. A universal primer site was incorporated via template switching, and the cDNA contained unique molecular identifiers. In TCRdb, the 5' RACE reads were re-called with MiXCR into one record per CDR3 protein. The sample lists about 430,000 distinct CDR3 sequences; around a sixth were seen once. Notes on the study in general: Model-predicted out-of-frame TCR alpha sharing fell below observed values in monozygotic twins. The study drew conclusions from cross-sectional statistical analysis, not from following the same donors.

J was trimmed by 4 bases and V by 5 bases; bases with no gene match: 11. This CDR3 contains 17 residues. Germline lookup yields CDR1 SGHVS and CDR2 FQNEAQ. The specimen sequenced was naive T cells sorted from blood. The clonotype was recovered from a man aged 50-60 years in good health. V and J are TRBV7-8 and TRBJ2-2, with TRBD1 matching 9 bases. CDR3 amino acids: CASSQRDRAAGTGELFF. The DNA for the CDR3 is TGTGCCAGCAGCCAGCGGGACAGGGCGGCCGGCACCGGGGAGCTGTTTTTT.